Listed below are T cell receptor beta chains from one sample, sequenced in a study of shared clonotypes between healthy human individuals. Generated by immunoSEQ multiplex PCR, the TCRdb table keeps only in-frame clones and is missing some. Among fewer than 3 million clones listed, 80% to 95% were seen once. The material sequenced was naive CD4+ T cells from PBMCs. These receptors were obtained from a man aged 18 to 30 in good health. Some clones in this sample may be carry-over from other donors' samples. Each CDR3 is given with its conserved first and last residue. Fields, in order: clone size, J gene, D gene, V gene, CDR3 DNA, CDR3 protein. D genes are given only for firm matches. Not all rows give a size; the values are once, few, many and, for expanded clones, a class.

clone size: once; J gene: TRBJ1-1; D gene: .; V gene: TRBV7-9; CDR3 DNA: TGTGCCAGCAGTCTCGGGATAGTTAACACTGAAGCTTTCTTT; CDR3 protein: CASSLGIVNTEAFF
clone size: .; J gene: TRBJ1-2; D gene: TRBD1; V gene: TRBV7-2; CDR3 DNA: TGTGCCAGCAGCTTAGCCGGGACAGGGGGCTACAGGACCTTC; CDR3 protein: CASSLAGTGGYRTF
clone size: .; J gene: TRBJ2-7; D gene: .; V gene: TRBV4-2; CDR3 DNA: TGTGCCAGCAGCCAAGGCAGGGCAGGGTACGAGCAGTACTTC; CDR3 protein: CASSQGRAGYEQYF
clone size: .; J gene: TRBJ1-5; D gene: .; V gene: TRBV9; CDR3 DNA: TGTGCCAGCAGCGTAGGAAATTTCAATCAGCCCCAGCATTTT; CDR3 protein: CASSVGNFNQPQHF
clone size: .; J gene: TRBJ2-3; D gene: .; V gene: TRBV2; CDR3 DNA: TGTGCCAGCAGTGAGGCCCCGTCAGATACGCAGTATTTT; CDR3 protein: CASSEAPSDTQYF
clone size: .; J gene: TRBJ2-3; D gene: .; V gene: TRBV5-1; CDR3 DNA: TGCGCCAGCAGCCCTTTGGCGGGTTCCACAGATACGCAGTATTTT; CDR3 protein: CASSPLAGSTDTQYF
clone size: .; J gene: TRBJ1-6; D gene: .; V gene: TRBV28; CDR3 DNA: TGTGCCAGCACCCCCCCTCGGGGACCCCTCCACTTT; CDR3 protein: CASTPPRGPLHF
clone size: .; J gene: TRBJ1-5; D gene: .; V gene: TRBV4-1; CDR3 DNA: TGCGCCAGCCGCGAGGGAAATCAGCCCCAGCATTTT; CDR3 protein: CASREGNQPQHF
clone size: .; J gene: TRBJ2-2; D gene: TRBD1; V gene: TRBV18; CDR3 DNA: TGTGCCAGCCCAGAAGGGACAGGGCTGGGGACCGGGGAGCTGTTTTTT; CDR3 protein: CASPEGTGLGTGELFF
clone size: .; J gene: TRBJ1-2; D gene: .; V gene: TRBV5-1; CDR3 DNA: TGCGCCAGCCAGATCACGGGGGGCTCATATGGCTACACCTTC; CDR3 protein: CASQITGGSYGYTF
clone size: .; J gene: TRBJ2-7; D gene: .; V gene: TRBV15; CDR3 DNA: TGTGCCACCAGCAGAGGGGACTACGAGCAGTACTTC; CDR3 protein: CATSRGDYEQYF
clone size: .; J gene: TRBJ2-7; D gene: TRBD1; V gene: TRBV10-3; CDR3 DNA: TGTGCCATCAGTGCGGGACAGGGGGACGAGCAGTACTTC; CDR3 protein: CAISAGQGDEQYF
clone size: .; J gene: TRBJ2-5; D gene: .; V gene: TRBV28; CDR3 DNA: TGTGCCAGTAGGGGGACCGACGGATTGGAGACCCAGTACTTC; CDR3 protein: CASRGTDGLETQYF
clone size: .; J gene: TRBJ2-2; D gene: .; V gene: TRBV28; CDR3 DNA: TGTGCCAGCAGTTCGATAGGGGGGGCCAAGACCGGGGAGCTGTTTTTT; CDR3 protein: CASSSIGGAKTGELFF
clone size: .; J gene: TRBJ1-4; D gene: TRBD1; V gene: TRBV27; CDR3 DNA: TGTGCCAGCAGTCGGACAGGGGCTCCTAATGAAAAACTGTTTTTT; CDR3 protein: CASSRTGAPNEKLFF
clone size: .; J gene: TRBJ2-7; D gene: .; V gene: TRBV27; CDR3 DNA: TGTGCCAGCAGTCTGTCGGGGGCCATAACCTACGAGCAGTACTTC; CDR3 protein: CASSLSGAITYEQYF
clone size: .; J gene: TRBJ2-5; D gene: .; V gene: TRBV5-8; CDR3 DNA: TGTGCCAGCAGCTTGGGGGCCGAAGAGACCCAGTACTTC; CDR3 protein: CASSLGAEETQYF
clone size: .; J gene: TRBJ1-1; D gene: TRBD1; V gene: TRBV5-8; CDR3 DNA: TGTGCCAGCAGCCAGGACAGGGGGCGGGAGGGCACTGAAGCTTTCTTT; CDR3 protein: CASSQDRGREGTEAFF
clone size: .; J gene: TRBJ2-1; D gene: .; V gene: TRBV20-1; CDR3 DNA: TGCAGTGCAAGAGACAGAGAGCAGTTCTTC; CDR3 protein: CSARDREQFF
clone size: .; J gene: TRBJ1-5; D gene: TRBD1; V gene: TRBV18; CDR3 DNA: TGTGCCAGCTCACCGGGACAGGGCACCGCCGGGTGGGCCCAGCATTTT; CDR3 protein: CASSPGQGTAGWAQHF
clone size: once; J gene: TRBJ2-1; D gene: TRBD2; V gene: TRBV28; CDR3 DNA: TGTGCTAGCGGGAGATACAATGAGCAGTTCTTC; CDR3 protein: CASGRYNEQFF
clone size: .; J gene: TRBJ1-5; D gene: TRBD1; V gene: TRBV29-1; CDR3 DNA: TGCAGCGTCATACAGGCACCAGGGGGTCAGCCCCAGCATTTT; CDR3 protein: CSVIQAPGGQPQHF
clone size: .; J gene: TRBJ2-5; D gene: .; V gene: TRBV6-5; CDR3 DNA: TGTGCCAGCAGTGTTAGGTGGGAGACCCAGTACTTC; CDR3 protein: CASSVRWETQYF
clone size: .; J gene: TRBJ1-5; D gene: TRBD1; V gene: TRBV6-1; CDR3 DNA: TGTGCCACCACCTTTACAGGGGGCGATCAGCCCCAGCATTTT; CDR3 protein: CATTFTGGDQPQHF
clone size: few; J gene: TRBJ1-1; D gene: TRBD1; V gene: TRBV29-1; CDR3 DNA: TGCAGCGGGCGGACAGGACGGAACACTGAAGCTTTCTTT; CDR3 protein: CSGRTGRNTEAFF
clone size: .; J gene: TRBJ1-2; D gene: TRBD1; V gene: TRBV29-1; CDR3 DNA: TGCAGCGGTACTATCGGGACAGGGGATCGCTACACCTTC; CDR3 protein: CSGTIGTGDRYTF
clone size: .; J gene: TRBJ2-5; D gene: .; V gene: TRBV7-2; CDR3 DNA: TGTGCCAGCAGCTTAGATCGGGGCACAGAGACCCAGTACTTC; CDR3 protein: CASSLDRGTETQYF
clone size: .; J gene: TRBJ2-6; D gene: .; V gene: TRBV7-8; CDR3 DNA: TGTGCCAGCAGCGTTAAGAAAGGGACTGGGGCCAACGTCCTGACTTTC; CDR3 protein: CASSVKKGTGANVLTF
clone size: once; J gene: TRBJ1-2; D gene: .; V gene: TRBV23-1; CDR3 DNA: TGCGCCAGTCCGCTTCTAGATACCTCCGGCTACACCTTC; CDR3 protein: CASPLLDTSGYTF
clone size: .; J gene: TRBJ1-6; D gene: .; V gene: TRBV25-1; CDR3 DNA: TGTGCCAGCAGTGACCCGCGAACTGGGGATTCACCCCTCCACTTT; CDR3 protein: CASSDPRTGDSPLHF
clone size: .; J gene: TRBJ2-2; D gene: .; V gene: TRBV7-9; CDR3 DNA: TGTGCCAGCAGCCCCTGGACTACTGGGGAGCTGTTTTTT; CDR3 protein: CASSPWTTGELFF
clone size: once; J gene: TRBJ1-5; D gene: .; V gene: TRBV27; CDR3 DNA: TGTGCCAGCAGTCCCCCTAGGGACCGCCCAGGTCAGCCCCAGCATTTT; CDR3 protein: CASSPPRDRPGQPQHF
clone size: .; J gene: TRBJ2-1; D gene: TRBD2; V gene: TRBV9; CDR3 DNA: TGTGCCAGCAGCTACCAGGCGGGAGTTGGTTACAATGAGCAGTTCTTC; CDR3 protein: CASSYQAGVGYNEQFF
clone size: .; J gene: TRBJ1-2; D gene: .; V gene: TRBV6-1; CDR3 DNA: TGTGCCAGTCAAGCCGGGACACACTATGGCTACACCTTC; CDR3 protein: CASQAGTHYGYTF
clone size: .; J gene: TRBJ2-7; D gene: TRBD1; V gene: TRBV7-6; CDR3 DNA: TGTGCCAGCAGCTCCCGACAGGGGGCGAGGGAGCAGTACTTC; CDR3 protein: CASSSRQGAREQYF
clone size: .; J gene: TRBJ1-5; D gene: .; V gene: TRBV2; CDR3 DNA: TGTGCCAGCAGAGGACAGAACAATCAGCCCCAGCATTTT; CDR3 protein: CASRGQNNQPQHF
clone size: .; J gene: TRBJ1-3; D gene: .; V gene: TRBV5-6; CDR3 DNA: TGTGCCAGCAGCCCCAAACGGACAGCTGGAAACACCATATATTTT; CDR3 protein: CASSPKRTAGNTIYF
clone size: .; J gene: TRBJ2-1; D gene: TRBD2; V gene: TRBV7-6; CDR3 DNA: TGTGCCAGCAGCCCTCTAGCGGGAGGCTACAATGAGCAGTTCTTC; CDR3 protein: CASSPLAGGYNEQFF
clone size: .; J gene: TRBJ2-7; D gene: .; V gene: TRBV11-2; CDR3 DNA: TGTGCCAGCAGCTCCTATCCGAGGGGTAGGAGGGAGCAGTACTTC; CDR3 protein: CASSSYPRGRREQYF
clone size: .; J gene: TRBJ2-7; D gene: .; V gene: TRBV6-6; CDR3 DNA: TGTGCCAGCAGTTACAACAGGGAATCAGACGAGCAGTACTTC; CDR3 protein: CASSYNRESDEQYF
clone size: .; J gene: TRBJ1-1; D gene: .; V gene: TRBV6-1; CDR3 DNA: TGTGCCAGCCCCGGAAAGGGCACTGAAGCTTTCTTT; CDR3 protein: CASPGKGTEAFF
clone size: .; J gene: TRBJ1-1; D gene: .; V gene: TRBV11-2; CDR3 DNA: TGTGCCAGCAGCCCGGACGTCCCGGCAGCTTTCTTT; CDR3 protein: CASSPDVPAAFF
clone size: .; J gene: TRBJ1-3; D gene: .; V gene: TRBV19; CDR3 DNA: TGTGCCACCGTGGCGCGGGGTGCTGGAAACACCATATATTTT; CDR3 protein: CATVARGAGNTIYF
clone size: .; J gene: TRBJ1-4; D gene: TRBD1; V gene: TRBV7-9; CDR3 DNA: TGTGCCAGCAGCTTAGCGGTTGGGACAGGGAGAGAAAAACTGTTTTTT; CDR3 protein: CASSLAVGTGREKLFF
clone size: .; J gene: TRBJ2-3; D gene: TRBD1; V gene: TRBV5-1; CDR3 DNA: TGCGCCAGCAACCTAGACAGGGGGCCAGATACGCAGTATTTT; CDR3 protein: CASNLDRGPDTQYF
clone size: .; J gene: TRBJ2-2; D gene: .; V gene: TRBV15; CDR3 DNA: TGTGCCACCAGCAGAGATTTTTGGACAGCCAACACCGGGGAGCTGTTTTTT; CDR3 protein: CATSRDFWTANTGELFF
clone size: .; J gene: TRBJ2-2; D gene: TRBD1; V gene: TRBV9; CDR3 DNA: TGTGCCAGCAGCGTAGTTGGGACAGACACCGGGGAGCTGTTTTTT; CDR3 protein: CASSVVGTDTGELFF
clone size: .; J gene: TRBJ1-1; D gene: TRBD1; V gene: TRBV5-1; CDR3 DNA: TGCGCCAGCGCAGGACAGGGTAACACTGAAGCTTTCTTT; CDR3 protein: CASAGQGNTEAFF
clone size: .; J gene: TRBJ2-7; D gene: .; V gene: TRBV5-1; CDR3 DNA: TGCGCCAGCAGTCAGGATCCCAATTCCTACGAGCAGTACTTC; CDR3 protein: CASSQDPNSYEQYF
clone size: once; J gene: TRBJ2-1; D gene: TRBD2; V gene: TRBV5-6; CDR3 DNA: TGTGCCGGGACCGAGGCGGGAGGGTCCTACAATGAGCAGTTCTTC; CDR3 protein: CAGTEAGGSYNEQFF
clone size: .; J gene: TRBJ2-1; D gene: .; V gene: TRBV4-1; CDR3 DNA: TGCGCCAGCAGCCGACTCCCGAGCTCCTACAATGAGCAGTTCTTC; CDR3 protein: CASSRLPSSYNEQFF
clone size: .; J gene: TRBJ1-6; D gene: .; V gene: TRBV7-9; CDR3 DNA: TGTGCCAGCAGCTTAAGTGTCGATTCACCCCTCCACTTT; CDR3 protein: CASSLSVDSPLHF
clone size: .; J gene: TRBJ2-7; D gene: TRBD2; V gene: TRBV7-7; CDR3 DNA: TGTGCCAGCAGCCCCCGGGAGGGCGCCGAGCAGTACTTC; CDR3 protein: CASSPREGAEQYF
clone size: .; J gene: TRBJ2-5; D gene: .; V gene: TRBV29-1; CDR3 DNA: TGCAGCGTTGATCGACAGCAAGAGACCCAGTACTTC; CDR3 protein: CSVDRQQETQYF
clone size: .; J gene: TRBJ2-2; D gene: TRBD1; V gene: TRBV6-4; CDR3 DNA: TGTGCCAGCAGACTTGACAGGGGCACCGGGGAGCTGTTTTTT; CDR3 protein: CASRLDRGTGELFF
clone size: once; J gene: TRBJ2-7; D gene: TRBD1; V gene: TRBV7-2; CDR3 DNA: TGTGCCAGCAGCTTAGAGAGTAGAACAGGGGCCCACTTC; CDR3 protein: CASSLESRTGAHF
clone size: .; J gene: TRBJ1-2; D gene: .; V gene: TRBV10-3; CDR3 DNA: TGTGCCATCAGTGATACGAATGGGGGCGACTATGGCTACACCTTC; CDR3 protein: CAISDTNGGDYGYTF
clone size: .; J gene: TRBJ2-7; D gene: TRBD1; V gene: TRBV18; CDR3 DNA: TGTGCCAGCTCACGAACCGGGACAGACTACGAGCAGTACTTC; CDR3 protein: CASSRTGTDYEQYF
clone size: .; J gene: TRBJ1-4; D gene: .; V gene: TRBV29-1; CDR3 DNA: TGCAGCGTCCAAGAGGGCATTACTAATGAAAAACTGTTTTTT; CDR3 protein: CSVQEGITNEKLFF